This record concerns one T cell receptor (beta chain) sequence. Its antigen is still unknown. It has no much larger one-base neighbor in the sample; base qualities were not kept. This sample stems from a study of post-analysis software for immune sequencing data (dated by TCRdb to 2015 to 2017). Broadly, across the study: Relapsing-remitting, secondary progressive and progressive-relapsing multiple sclerosis were recorded as disease courses, and subtype annotation was lacking for some patients. A subset of samples was prepared in parallel using single-end sample barcoding, then pooled and co-amplified after Illumina adapter ligation. The multiple sclerosis patient repertoires were compared with 11 previously published healthy control repertoires from donors aged about 6 to 26 years.

TCR beta repertoires were profiled from peripheral blood of some 13 young patients with multiple sclerosis to demonstrate the VDJtools post-analysis software. The multiple sclerosis patients were children and adolescents between 6 and 15 years of age. Receptors were amplified or captured by PCR. This sample was sequenced with an Illumina HiSeq 2500. To reduce PCR and sequencing biases, unique molecular identifiers were built into the TCR beta cDNA libraries. Per 1 to 10 million input T cells, roughly 500,000 cDNA molecules were obtained, such that each molecule approximated one T cell. Patient libraries were prepared and sequenced with the same protocol used for the earlier healthy control dataset. Samples belonging to the same batch were prepared together, multiplexed and sequenced on a shared HiSeq lane. Per the original workflow: Raw barcoded reads were processed with MIGEC, discarding single-read molecular identifier groups before consensus assembly and CDR3 extraction. Clonotype tables were post-analysed with VDJtools, normalizing diversity by down-sampling all datasets to the smallest sample size. In repertoire overlap clustering, CDR3 amino acid sequences, but not nucleotide sequences, were matched to correct batch-related cross-sample contamination. TCRdb reran the public reads through fastp at Q25 and MiXCR, keeping productive beta chains. Rows are unified per CDR3 protein, each entry keeping the most common DNA and genes. Clone size and V and J calls follow TCRdb, not the original study. The sample records fewer than 850,000 distinct CDR3 sequences, roughly 30% of which are singletons. The ten top clones hold roughly 0.57% of the sample.

General conclusions and limits of the study: When samples were clustered directly using the F measure, samples prepared in the same batch co-clustered strongly, which prompted a batch-effect correction. Significantly higher frequencies in patients than in controls were found for five or six TRBV segments, including TRBV5-6, TRBV5-1 and TRBV20-1. Significantly lower normalized Chao1 diversity was found in multiple sclerosis patients than in controls, suggesting substantial peripheral T-cell clonal expansion. The control group was slightly older than the multiple sclerosis patient group.

The germline V gene gives CDR1 as LGHNA and CDR2 as YSLEER. The V end loses 4 bases and the J end loses 5 bases, and a stretch of 17 bases separates them. Measured from the cysteine to the phenylalanine, the CDR3 is 15 residues long. Of all the DNA, just the CDR3 is kept, 45 bases in frame from base 1. Material for sequencing was blood. The V and J segments used are TRBV4-3 and TRBJ2-5; perhaps TRBD1 is the D gene, with 5 bases matching. The source is a girl aged 5-17 years with multiple sclerosis. The DNA sequence is given as TGCGCCAGCAGCCGAACATTCGACAGCGCGGAGACCCAGTACTTC. It encodes CASSRTFDSAETQYF.